One sample yielded the 15 T cell receptor beta chains listed below, sequenced in a study of spatial heterogeneity in lung cancer. Points from the study as a whole: Counts that tracked tumor mutation counts were those of expanded intratumoral alpha and beta TCRs.

Via MiXCR, TCRdb re-called the 5' RACE reads, giving one row per CDR3 protein. The top ten clones hold about a fifth of a sample with roughly 18,000 distinct CDR3 sequences, more than 9% of them seen once. Time point indicated: sample taken at primary tumor resection. What these receptors recognize is not known. The material sequenced was lung tumor tissue, taken at surgery. The receptors were sampled from a female donor with early-stage non-small cell lung cancer.

As concerns this clonotype: A library made for alpha chains picked up this beta chain off target, so its size means little. This chain connects TRBV6-2 or TRBV6-3 to TRBJ1-4; possibly TRBD1 for D (5 bases). The CDR3 runs 14 residues. V was clipped by 2 bases and J by 7 bases, with 11 bases between them. Per germline, CDR1 MNHEY and CDR2 SVGEGT. The CDR3 region is CASSYRDGLEKLFF. The CDR3 DNA reads TGTGCCAGCAGTTACCGGGACGGACTTGAAAAACTGTTTTTT.

A remark on this clonotype: Being off target in a library aimed at alpha chains, this beta chain has a size of little meaning. The chain combines TRBV15 with TRBJ1-5; 7 bases agree with TRBD1. This CDR3 has 18 residues. V dropped 1 base and J dropped 0; count of bases not matched to a gene: 9. Germline values: CDR1 LNHNV, CDR2 YYDKDF (reference sequence). The CDR3, as DNA: TGTGCCACCAGCAGAGTGGCCGGGACAGCCTATAGCAATCAGCCCCAGCATTTT. It yields the protein CATSRVAGTAYSNQPQHF.

Concerning this clonotype itself: Within a library made for alpha chains, this beta chain is off target, and its count is uninformative. The chain links TRBV6-5 to TRBJ1-6, with 9 bases identical to TRBD1. CDR3 length equals 22 residues. V dropped 8 bases and J dropped 0; count of bases not matched to a gene: 23. Looked up from germline, CDR1 is MNHEY and CDR2 is SVGAGI. CDR3 coding DNA: TGTGCCAGCGGCCCCGGTCCGACCGGGACAGGGATCCGTAGCTCCTATAATTCACCCCTCCACTTT. The encoded protein is CASGPGPTGTGIRSSYNSPLHF.

Regarding this clonotype: Found in a library prepared for alpha chains, this beta chain is an off-target read, and its abundance has little meaning. The V and J genes are TRBV20-1 and TRBJ1-2; the D gene is possibly TRBD1 (5 bases). There are 12 residues in the CDR3. Per germline, CDR1 DFQATT and CDR2 SNEGSKA (reference sequence). Trimming removed 3 bases at V and 7 bases at J, with 12 bases between. This CDR3 reads CSASEGYSGYTF. In DNA form, the CDR3 reads TGCAGTGCTAGCGAGGGGTATTCTGGCTACACCTTC.

There are a few counts of this clonotype. One end of the junction does not line up with germline, which may come from a read error. Since it is a stray read in a library aimed at alpha chains, this beta chain has a size that is not meaningful. The CDR3 DNA reads TGTGACAGCAGCCAAGATCTCCCTAGAGCGGGGGCCCTATACTTC. Translation gives CDSSQDLPRAGALYF. The chain uses TRBV4-2 and TRBJ2-7, with 8 bases that match TRBD2. The CDR3 length is 15 residues. Germline V gene lookup returns CDR1 LGHNA and CDR2 YNFKEQ.

This clonotype turned up a few times. Within a library made for alpha chains, this beta chain is off target, and its count is uninformative. The chain links TRBV7-2 to TRBJ2-5; possibly TRBD1 or TRBD2 for D (5 bases each). There are 17 residues in the CDR3. Between the trimmed V and J ends, which lost 1 base and 4 bases, there was a span of 19 bases. Germline V gene data show CDR1 as SGHTA and CDR2 as FQGNSA. CDR3 amino acids: CASSLGRDYAGGETQYF. The CDR3 nucleotides read TGTGCCAGCAGCTTAGGGCGAGACTACGCTGGGGGAGAGACCCAGTACTTC.

To note about this clonotype: This beta chain is an off-target read within a library intended for alpha chains, so its frequency means little. The CDR3 protein is CASSGSDTEAFF. In DNA, the CDR3 is TGTGCCAGCAGTGGGAGCGACACTGAAGCTTTCTTT. The J gene is TRBJ1-1, the V gene TRBV3-1, with D unclear. CDR3 size: 12 residues. Germline V gene sequence: CDR1 LGHDT, CDR2 YNNKEL (reference sequence). The V and J ends lost 6 bases and 3 bases respectively, with 8 bases between them.

This clonotype is labeled medium-sized. Since it is a stray read in a library aimed at alpha chains, this beta chain has a size that is not meaningful. V is TRBV29-1 and J is TRBJ2-5; D possibly corresponds to TRBD1 (5 bases). Trimming stripped 6 bases from V and 1 base from J, with 9 bases between. The CDR3 is 12 amino acids. Germline-derived CDR1 and CDR2 are SQVTM and ANQGSEA. The CDR3 bases are TGCAGCGTGACGACAGCCCAAGAGACCCAGTACTTC. Amino acid sequence: CSVTTAQETQYF. The full variable domain, in which reference TRBV29-1 and TRBJ2-5 provide the parts outside the CDR3, is SAVISQKPSRDICQRGTSLTIQCQVDSQVTMMFWYRQQPGQSLTLIATANQGSEATYESGFVIDKFPISRPNLTFSTLTVSNMSPEDSSIYLCSVTTAQETQYFGPGTRLLVL.

This clonotype was picked up many times. This beta chain is off target for a library built for alpha chains, so its abundance means little. The chain links TRBV20-1 to TRBJ2-1; D remains ambiguous. Germline CDR1 is DFQATT and CDR2 is SNEGSKA (reference sequence). V shed 5 bases and J shed 4 bases, with 15 bases lying between them. The CDR3 covers 14 residues. CDR3 protein: CSAPLPGRYNEQFF. CDR3 nucleotide sequence: TGCAGTGCTCCGTTACCCGGGCGGTACAATGAGCAGTTCTTC.

This clonotype was recorded many times. The library was prepared for alpha chains; this beta chain is a stray read, so its frequency means little. The chain combines TRBV27 with TRBJ1-2, with 8 bases that match TRBD1. The CDR3 is made up of 13 amino acids. Trimming at V came to 0 bases and at J to 7 bases, leaving 1 base not matched to a gene. Per the germline V gene, CDR1 is MNHEY and CDR2 is SMNVEV (reference sequence). This CDR3 is CASSLSRGLGYTF. The CDR3, as DNA: TGTGCCAGCAGTTTATCCAGGGGGCTTGGCTACACCTTC.

This clonotype was observed many times. Little can be read into the size of this beta chain, an off-target read in a library designed for alpha chains. The chain combines TRBV5-1 with TRBJ2-2, with D possibly matching TRBD2 (5 bases). This CDR3 has 17 amino acids. Germline values: CDR1 SGHRS, CDR2 YFSETQ. Trimming took 6 bases from V and 4 from J, leaving 22 bases between them. The DNA for the CDR3 is TGCGCCAGCATCACTCAACCGGGTGGCGCGGGCACCGGGGAGCTGTTTTTT. Residues: CASITQPGGAGTGELFF.

About this clonotype itself: For a library built for alpha chains, this beta chain is a stray read; little rests on its size. The J gene is TRBJ1-1, the V gene TRBV20-1, with 10 bases identical to TRBD1. The CDR3 runs to 13 residues. J gave up 5 bases and V 6 bases, and 6 bases lay outside the gene matches. Germline V gene data show CDR1 as DFQATT and CDR2 as SNEGSKA (reference sequence). CDR3 in amino acids: CSASRQGATEAFF. DNA for the CDR3: TGCAGTGCCTCCCGACAGGGGGCTACTGAAGCTTTCTTT.

Judged by abundance, this clonotype is medium-sized. With the library built for alpha chains, this beta chain is off target and its frequency is not meaningful. The chain has TRBV9 and TRBJ1-6; a possible D gene is TRBD1 (5 bases). Germline V CDR1 and CDR2: SGDLS, YYNGEE. Between the trimmed V and J ends, which lost 3 bases and 7 bases, there was a span of 11 bases. The CDR3 contains 14 residues. The CDR3 DNA follows: TGTGCCAGCAGCGGCGGAGGGGACAATTCACCCCTCCACTTT. Protein: CASSGGGDNSPLHF.

By share, this clonotype counts as medium-sized. This beta chain is a stray read from a library made for alpha chains; its abundance is not meaningful. The CDR3: CASSLEGRGTDTQYF. CDR3 in DNA: TGTGCCAGCAGCTTAGAAGGCAGGGGCACAGATACGCAGTATTTT. The rearrangement uses TRBV7-2 and TRBJ2-3; a possible D gene is TRBD1 (5 bases). CDR1 and CDR2 from the germline V gene are SGHTA and FQGNSA. V was clipped by 1 base and J by 1 base, with 9 bases between them. The length of the CDR3 is 15 residues.

This clonotype was recorded at least ten times. Because the library targeted alpha chains, this beta chain is an off-target read whose size means little. The J gene is TRBJ2-3, the V gene TRBV7-2; the match to TRBD1 covers 7 bases. Germline V gene data show CDR1 as SGHTA and CDR2 as FQGNSA. V gave up 5 bases and J gave up 9 bases; unmatched junction bases: 8. This CDR3 has 13 amino acids. The CDR3 protein is CASSPNRQGTQYF. The CDR3 region has the DNA TGTGCCAGCAGCCCGAACAGACAGGGCACGCAGTATTTT. The whole variable domain, remainder taken from reference TRBV7-2 and TRBJ2-3, is GAGVSQSPSNKVTEKGKDVELRCDPISGHTALYWYRQSLGQGLEFLIYFQGNSAPDKSGLPSDRFSAERTGGSVSTLTIQRTQQEDSAVYLCASSPNRQGTQYFGPGTRLTVL.